These 20 T cell receptor beta chains share one sample of origin, sequenced in a study of T cell changes during pregnancy in multiple sclerosis. Repertoires were generated with immunoSEQ multiplex PCR, while TCRdb's copy carries only in-frame clones and drops some. The sample lists under 55,000 clones, about 89% occurring once. The sample was CD8+ T cells from peripheral blood mononuclear cells, taken after pregnancy. Receptors originate from a female donor with multiple sclerosis, enrolled in a pregnancy study.

The table lists this clone with a count of one. This rearrangement joins TRBV13 to TRBJ1-5; 7 positions match TRBD1. J lost 7 bases, V lost 5 bases, and 8 bases had no gene match. Per the germline V gene, CDR1 is PRHDT and CDR2 is FYEKMQ (reference sequence). The CDR3 runs 14 residues. The CDR3 coding sequence is TGTGCCAGCAGCCTCTCGGGACAGCTCCAGCCCCAGCATTTT. Its protein is CASSLSGQLQPQHF.

The gene calls are TRBV6-4 and TRBJ1-6, with 9 bases lining up with TRBD1. CDR1 is MRHNA and CDR2 is SNTAGT in the germline V gene. V lost 5 bases to trimming and J lost 7 bases; unmatched junction nucleotides: 3. This CDR3 comprises 14 residues. CDR3 nucleotides: TGTGCCAGCAGTCCTGGGACAGGGAATTCACCCCTCCACTTT. This translates into CASSPGTGNSPLHF.

This chain links TRBV19 with TRBJ2-1; unclear D gene. Germline V gene data show CDR1 as LNHDA and CDR2 as SQIVND (reference sequence). The CDR3 runs to 17 residues. Trimming took 0 bases from V and 4 from J, leaving 16 bases between them. The CDR3 DNA follows: TGTGCCAGTAGTATAGATATTGAGGCCGTTGGTTACAATGAGCAGTTCTTC. Its protein is CASSIDIEAVGYNEQFF. Full variable domain (remainder filled in from reference TRBV19 and TRBJ2-1): DGGITQSPKYLFRKEGQNVTLSCEQNLNHDAMYWYRQDPGQGLRLIYYSQIVNDFQKGDIAEGYSVSREKKESFPLTVTSAQKNPTAFYLCASSIDIEAVGYNEQFFGPGTRLTVL.

The rearrangement links TRBV7-3 to TRBJ1-2; 7 bases are a match to TRBD1. Trimming removed 5 bases from V and 8 bases from J; junction bases left unmatched: 8. The CDR3 runs 13 residues. The germline V gene has CDR1 SGHTA and CDR2 FQGTGA. The CDR3 DNA reads as TGTGCCAGCAGCCCCACAGGGGCTCGGGGCTACACCTTC. The encoded protein is CASSPTGARGYTF.

This chain connects TRBV29-1 to TRBJ2-1; 8 bases match TRBD1. Germline V gives CDR1 SQVTM, CDR2 ANQGSEA. Trimming at V came to 8 bases and at J to 9 bases, leaving 9 bases not matched to a gene. This CDR3 contains 12 residues. Here the CDR3 DNA reads TGCAGCCAAAGGACAGGGCGGGGTGAGCAGTTCTTC. It codes for CSQRTGRGEQFF.

V usage is TRBV15 and J usage is TRBJ2-7, with 7 bases fitting TRBD1. The CDR3 consists of 14 residues. Trimming at V came to 1 base and at J to 5 bases, leaving 5 bases not matched to a gene. Germline assignment: CDR1 LNHNV and CDR2 YYDKDF (reference sequence). As DNA, the CDR3 is TGTGCCACCAGCAGAGGGGGAGACAGGGACGAGCAGTACTTC. Encoded protein: CATSRGGDRDEQYF. Filled out from reference TRBV15 and TRBJ2-7, the complete variable domain reads DAMVIQNPRYQVTQFGKPVTLSCSQTLNHNVMYWYQQKSSQAPKLLFHYYDKDFNNEADTPDNFQSRRPNTSFCFLDIRSPGLGDTAMYLCATSRGGDRDEQYFGPGTRLTVT.

The genes are TRBV4-1 and TRBJ1-1, with D uncertain. This CDR3 region has 15 residues. CDR1 and CDR2 from the germline V gene are MGHRA and YSYEKL. The V gene lost 1 base and the J gene lost 4 bases, with 13 bases spanning the gap. For the CDR3, the DNA is TGCGCCAGCAGCCAAGGCGGGTCCTCACCCACTGAAGCTTTCTTT. It is translated as CASSQGGSSPTEAFF.

The chain employs TRBV13 and TRBJ2-1, with 9 bases matching TRBD1. Germline values: CDR1 PRHDT, CDR2 FYEKMQ (reference sequence). V lost 5 bases to trimming and J lost 7 bases; unmatched junction nucleotides: 9. The CDR3 extends over 15 amino acids. As DNA, the CDR3 is TGTGCCAGCAGCATCCGACAGGGGGAATCGAATGAGCAGTTCTTC. Amino acids: CASSIRQGESNEQFF.

The rearrangement links TRBV7-3 to TRBJ2-6; no clear D. The germline V gene has CDR1 SGHTA and CDR2 FQGTGA. Deletions cut 3 bases from V and 0 bases from J, with 9 bases between. CDR3 length: 16 residues. This chain's CDR3 is CASSFVEFSGANVLTF. CDR3 DNA: TGTGCCAGCAGCTTTGTGGAGTTCTCTGGGGCCAACGTCCTGACTTTC.

There are a few counts of this clone. No DNA is shown, since the ends of the CDR3 on it are uncertain; the CDR3 is the one TCRdb lists. The rearrangement joins TRBV27 to TRBJ1-1; the table's TRBD1 call for D was not verified on the DNA. Germline V gives CDR1 MNHEY, CDR2 SMNVEV (reference sequence). The CDR3 is made up of 14 amino acids, end residues included. The CDR3 loop reads CASSFLAGNTEAFF.

The chain uses TRBV13 and TRBJ2-4, with TRBD1 matching over 10 bases. There are 17 residues in the CDR3. V shed 5 bases, J shed 0 bases, and the junction held 7 bases outside the gene matches. The V gene's germline CDR1 is PRHDT and CDR2 FYEKMQ (reference sequence). The DNA of the CDR3 is TGTGCCAGCAGCCAAGGGACAGGGGTTATAGCCAAAAACATTCAGTACTTC. It encodes CASSQGTGVIAKNIQYF. The variable domain in full, completed from reference TRBV13 and TRBJ2-4, reads AAGVIQSPRHLIKEKRETATLKCYPIPRHDTVYWYQQGPGQDPQFLISFYEKMQSDKGSIPDRFSAQQFSDYHSELNMSSLELGDSALYFCASSQGTGVIAKNIQYFGAGTRLSVL.

The J gene is TRBJ2-3, the V gene TRBV2; weak D call: TRBD1 (5 bases). This CDR3 spans 13 amino acids. Germline V CDR1 and CDR2: SNHLY, FYNNEI. V lost 2 bases to trimming and J lost 7 bases, with 10 bases between them. CDR3 coding DNA: TGTGCCAGCAGTGAACCAGGGCTTCATACGCAGTATTTT. Protein: CASSEPGLHTQYF.

CDR3 nucleotide sequence: TGTGCCAGCAGTGGGACAGCCCGGGGGGAAAAACTGTTTTTT. Encoded protein: CASSGTARGEKLFF. This chain links TRBV27 with TRBJ1-4; 7 bases line up with TRBD1. CDR3 length equals 14 residues. The J segment lost 8 bases and the V segment lost 5 bases, leaving 8 bases of the junction unmatched. Germline V lookup: CDR1 MNHEY, CDR2 SMNVEV (reference sequence).

The chain carries TRBV7-9 and TRBJ2-2; possible D gene TRBD2, 6 bases. Trimming took off 4 bases at V and 0 bases at J, with 15 bases between the two ends. The germline V gene encodes CDR1 SEHNR and CDR2 FQNEAQ (reference sequence). CDR3 length: 17 residues. CDR3 DNA sequence: TGTGCCAGCAGCTCGACTAGGACCAACTCGAACACCGGGGAGCTGTTTTTT. It translates to CASSSTRTNSNTGELFF.

The gene calls are TRBV29-1 and TRBJ2-7; D possibly corresponds to TRBD1 (5 bases). This CDR3 region has 12 residues. Per germline, CDR1 SQVTM and CDR2 ANQGSEA. In DNA, the CDR3 is TGCAGTATTAAGGAGACAGCCTACGAGCAGTACTTC. It translates to CSIKETAYEQYF.

V and J are TRBV6-1 and TRBJ1-1; no reliable D call. The CDR3 length is 15 residues. Germline V CDR1 and CDR2: MNHNS, SASEGT. V lost 3 bases and J lost 0, with 11 bases in between. CDR3 region: CASSEDSRMNTEAFF. Here the CDR3 DNA reads TGTGCCAGCAGTGAGGACTCCCGGATGAACACTGAAGCTTTCTTT.

The rearrangement links TRBV27 to TRBJ1-2, with D perhaps matching TRBD1 (5 bases). The germline gives CDR1 MNHEY, CDR2 SMNVEV (reference sequence). The CDR3 sequence is 13 residues long. Trimming shortened V by 4 bases and J by 6 bases, and 12 bases separated the two germline ends. The DNA of the CDR3 is TGTGCCAGCAGTTCCCTTTCCAGGGATGGCTACACCTTC. This encodes CASSSLSRDGYTF.

This clone appeared once. CDR3 protein: CASTESPLNQPQHF. CDR3 nucleotides: TGTGCCAGCACCGAGTCACCGCTGAATCAGCCCCAGCATTTT. The V call is TRBV6-1, the J call TRBJ1-5; no firm D call. The CDR3 is 14 amino acids. Trimming took off 7 bases at V and 4 bases at J, with 14 bases between the two ends. Germline V lookup: CDR1 MNHNS, CDR2 SASEGT.

The J gene is TRBJ1-2, the V gene TRBV21-1. TRBV21-1 is a pseudogene locus. This CDR3 region has 15 residues. CDR3 amino acids: CASSKGLAGGAGYTF. The CDR3 bases are TGTGCCAGCAGCAAAGGTCTGGCAGGAGGGGCAGGCTACACCTTC.

The chain links TRBV4-1 to TRBJ2-1; D not certain. This CDR3 has 12 amino acids. The V gene lost 0 bases and the J gene lost 8 bases, with 5 bases spanning the gap. Germline V gives CDR1 MGHRA, CDR2 YSYEKL. As DNA, the CDR3 is TGCGCCAGCAGCCAAGATCAGGATGAGCAGTTCTTC. Amino acids: CASSQDQDEQFF.